This T cell receptor beta chain was sequenced during a study of T-cell reconstitution after alpha-beta-depleted transplantation in children. Unique molecular identifiers were incorporated during preparation of the TCRbeta library. Using its own MiXCR run on the PCR reads, TCRdb lists one record per CDR3 protein. The sample comprises 98,000 or so distinct CDR3 sequences, around 6.4% of which are singletons, and roughly 20% rests with the top ten. CDR1 is SGHTA and CDR2 is FQGNSA in the germline V gene. The length of the CDR3 is 11 residues. This clonotype was counted many times. The chain employs TRBV7-2 and TRBJ2-1; the match to TRBD2 covers 7 bases. The sequences come from PBMCs, mostly from graft donor cells, collected 360 days after TCRalphabeta/CD19-depleted stem cell transplant. The TCR sequence derives from a male patient aged 2 to 10 who had a stem cell transplant for acute lymphoblastic leukemia, so the T cells may come from the graft donor. The CDR3 here is CSWDYHNEQFF. For the CDR3, the DNA is TGTTCCTGGGACTACCACAATGAGCAGTTCTTC.